The T cell receptor (beta chain) described here comes from a study of early T cells in non-severe SARS-CoV-2 infection. The CDR3 consists of 14 residues. V lost 2 bases and J 2 bases, leaving 10 bases between the germline ends. At least ten counts were recorded for this clonotype. MiXCR was run by TCRdb on the 5' RACE reads, yielding one entry per CDR3 protein. Of 26,000 or so distinct CDR3 sequences listed, 4.5% to 6% were seen once; the top ten hold 3.5% to 4.5%. The chain joins TRBV12-3 or TRBV12-4 to TRBJ2-7; D might be TRBD1 or TRBD2, each matching 5 bases. The TCR originated in an adult who was a healthcare worker with PCR-confirmed SARS-CoV-2 infection or an uninfected control (not recorded which). The sample comprised whole blood. The CDR3 sequence is CASSLPGRAYEQYF. CDR3 nucleotide sequence: TGTGCCAGCAGTTTACCGGGACGGGCCTACGAGCAGTACTTC.